This TCR beta chain was documented in a study of blood T cell repertoires in COVID-19. Study-wide background: The United States, Italy and Spain were the sources of the acute and convalescent COVID-19 samples. PBMCs, B-cell-depleted T cells, or T cells were the source of the cDNA or gDNA that made up the material.

Per the authors' pipeline: The assay estimated nucleated cells by amplifying reference gene primers. The table came from immunoSEQ multiplex PCR; TCRdb's copy has only in-frame clones and leaves some out. V and J calls and clone size are copied from that table; D and trimming were computed from the DNA. The repertoire holds more than 200,000 clones, approximately 84% seen once, with approximately 7.9% in the top ten. In germline, CDR1 is SGDLS, CDR2 YYNGEE. V lost 2 bases to trimming and J lost 10 bases; unmatched junction nucleotides: 14. CDR3 length: 17 residues. The sequenced sample was peripheral blood. The TCR sequence derives from a woman aged 80 or older with acute or convalescent COVID-19. The J gene is TRBJ1-6, the V gene TRBV9; 8 bases match TRBD1. The CDR3 DNA is TGTGCCAGCAGCGTGAGGGGGACCGGGACAGGAGTCTCACCCCTCCACTTT. This translates into CASSVRGTGTGVSPLHF.